This TCR beta chain was retrieved from a study of T cell responses to AZD1222 COVID-19 vaccine. The assay was immunoSEQ multiplex PCR, and TCRdb's table has in-frame clones only and misses some. The table has 85,000 to 130,000 clones, 70% to 90% seen once. Specimen: peripheral blood, collected on day 0 of AZD1222 vaccination. The receptor was isolated from an adult in good health.

The CDR3 here is CASSVDWGPTGELFF. The CDR3 region has the DNA TGTGCCAGCAGCGTAGATTGGGGGCCCACCGGGGAGCTGTTTTTT. This chain joins TRBV6-5 and TRBJ2-2; a weak D match, TRBD1 (6 bases). Germline V gene lookup returns CDR1 MNHEY and CDR2 SVGAGI. Deletions cut 6 bases from V and 4 bases from J, with 15 bases between. This CDR3 is 15 amino acids long.